This T cell receptor (beta chain) was profiled in a study of T-cell memory formation after mild COVID-19 (dated by TCRdb to about 2021). General notes on the study: TCR sequence clusters from the two donors were found to be largely donor specific. Two young, previously healthy adult volunteers, one female and one male, were included in the cohort. In two donors, T-cell clones that expanded and contracted after mild COVID-19 were followed by sequencing TCRalpha and TCRbeta repertoires longitudinally. General findings and caveats noted by the study authors: Only a couple of mild cases were covered by the study, and larger cohorts that include severe cases with pre-infection samples were considered necessary. Some responding clones were detected in pre-infection memory, suggesting pre-existing cross-reactive memory T cells joined the SARS-CoV-2 response. From day 15 to 85, contracting clones showed balanced CD4/CD8 phenotypes, whereas a second wave of clones that expanded from day 15 to 37 leaned towards CD4+. Contracting CD4+ clones turned up mainly in the CM and EM memory subsets, whereas EMRA was where CD8+ clones were enriched. Whether the second-wave clones peaking on day 37 were SARS-CoV-2 specific was not confirmed.

Ficoll-Paque density gradient centrifugation was the method used to isolate PBMCs. The sequencer listed for this sample is Illumina NovaSeq 6000. Using 5'RACE with constant-segment primers, TCRalpha and TCRbeta cDNA libraries were constructed, with sample barcodes and unique molecular identifiers added in the process. Trizol reagent was used to extract RNA from every sample. The libraries were amplified in two PCR steps, and the second step added a second sample barcode and Illumina TruSeq adapters. The libraries were sequenced on an Illumina NovaSeq using 2 x 150 bp paired-end reads. Turning to the authors' computational methods: The reads were demultiplexed and collapsed into UMI-guided consensus sequences using migec v1.2.7. With mixcr v2.1.11, UMI consensuses were aligned to TRA and TRB V and J templates and assembled into clonotypes. Clonotypes were classified as expanded or contracted when called significant by both edgeR and NoisET, with noise models trained on biological replicates. For edgeR calls, a false discovery rate-adjusted p below 0.01 and a log2 fold-change threshold of 1 were applied. As an exploratory analysis of dynamics, max-normalized trajectories of the 1000 most abundant clonotypes were examined with PCA combined with hierarchical clustering. Separately sequenced CD4+ and CD8+ repertoires were used to assign a CD4 or CD8 phenotype to each responding clone. The public reads were reprocessed in TCRdb via fastp at Q25 and MiXCR, keeping in-frame beta chains. CDR3 protein duplicates are merged, each entry listing the most common genes and DNA. These V and J calls are TCRdb output, not the study's own analysis. For this sample there are approximately 490,000 distinct CDR3 sequences; 20% appear just once. About 12% of the sample lies in the top ten.

Ends trimmed: V by 2 bases, J by 2 bases; bases unmatched to a gene: 6. The germline V gene (reference sequence) gives CDR1 as DFQATT and CDR2 as SNEGSKA. Spanning cysteine to phenylalanine, the CDR3 consists of 16 amino acids. CDR3 DNA is the only sequence kept; it has 48 bases, read in frame from the first base. The table lists this clonotype with many counts. Its recognized antigen is unknown. Base qualities are missing; no much larger clone stands one base away. The V and J segments used are TRBV20-1 and TRBJ2-6, with 7 junctional bases fitting TRBD1. The sample taken for sequencing was PBMCs or a T cell subset sorted from them (not recorded which). The receptor's source is an adult woman who had mild COVID-19 (a few samples of this study predate the infection). The sample titles of this study are shuffled in the database, so cell type and time point are left out; the donor was told from shared clones. The DNA reads TGCAGTGCTAGACCGACAGGGAGCACTGGGGCCAACGTCCTGACTTTC. The encoded protein is CSARPTGSTGANVLTF.